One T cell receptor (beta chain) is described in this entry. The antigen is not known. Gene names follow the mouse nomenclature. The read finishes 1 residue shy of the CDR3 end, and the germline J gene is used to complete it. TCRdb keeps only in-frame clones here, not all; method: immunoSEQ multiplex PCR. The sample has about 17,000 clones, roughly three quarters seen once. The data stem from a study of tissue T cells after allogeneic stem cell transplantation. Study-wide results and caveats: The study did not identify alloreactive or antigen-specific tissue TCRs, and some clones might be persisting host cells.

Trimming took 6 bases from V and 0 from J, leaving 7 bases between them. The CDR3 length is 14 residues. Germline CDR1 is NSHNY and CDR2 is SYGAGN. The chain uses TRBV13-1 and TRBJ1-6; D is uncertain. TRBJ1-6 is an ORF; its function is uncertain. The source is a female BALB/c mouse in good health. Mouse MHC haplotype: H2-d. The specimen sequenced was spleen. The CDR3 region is CASKQNSYNSPLYF. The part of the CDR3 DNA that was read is TGTGCCAGCAAACAGAATTCCTATAATTCGCCCCTCTAC.